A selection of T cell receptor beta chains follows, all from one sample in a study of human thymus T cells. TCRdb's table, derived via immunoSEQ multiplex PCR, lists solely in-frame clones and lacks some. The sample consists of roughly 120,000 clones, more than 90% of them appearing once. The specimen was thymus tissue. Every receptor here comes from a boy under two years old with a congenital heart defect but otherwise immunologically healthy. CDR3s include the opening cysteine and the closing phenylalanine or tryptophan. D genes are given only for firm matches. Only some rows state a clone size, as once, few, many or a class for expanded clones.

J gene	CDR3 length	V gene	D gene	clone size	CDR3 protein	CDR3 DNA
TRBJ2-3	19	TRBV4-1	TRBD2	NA	CASSQGPLGTSGGTDTQYF	TGCGCCAGCAGCCAAGGCCCCTTGGGGACTAGCGGGGGCACAGATACGCAGTATTTT
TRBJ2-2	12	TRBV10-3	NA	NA	CAISLNTGELFF	TGTGCCATCAGCCTTAACACCGGGGAGCTGTTTTTT
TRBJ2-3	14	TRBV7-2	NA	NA	CASSSNDGAGPQYF	TGTGCCAGCAGCTCTAACGACGGAGCCGGCCCTCAGTATTTT
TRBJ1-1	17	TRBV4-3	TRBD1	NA	CASSQDAADREPFEAFF	TGCGCCAGCAGCCAAGATGCTGCCGACAGGGAGCCCTTCGAAGCTTTCTTT
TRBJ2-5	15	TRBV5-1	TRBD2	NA	CASTVRGVYQETQYF	TGCGCCAGCACGGTACGGGGGGTGTACCAAGAGACCCAGTACTTC
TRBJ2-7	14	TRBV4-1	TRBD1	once	CASSQPDRGREQYF	TGCGCCAGCAGCCAACCGGACAGGGGGCGCGAGCAGTACTTC
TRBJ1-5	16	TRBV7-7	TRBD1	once	CASSWGQGKINQPQHF	TGTGCCAGCAGCTGGGGACAGGGGAAAATCAATCAGCCCCAGCATTTT
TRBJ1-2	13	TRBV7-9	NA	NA	CASRHSGNYGYTF	TGTGCCAGCAGGCACTCCGGAAACTATGGCTACACCTTC
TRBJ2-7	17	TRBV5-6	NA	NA	CASSLCFQSGEAYEQYF	TGTGCCAGCAGCTTGTGTTTCCAATCGGGGGAAGCCTACGAGCAGTACTTC
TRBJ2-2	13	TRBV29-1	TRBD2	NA	CSVRLAETGELFF	TGCAGCGTCCGACTAGCGGAGACCGGGGAGCTGTTTTTT
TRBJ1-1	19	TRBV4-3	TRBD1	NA	CASRLAAGGRRGLSYEAFF	TGCGCCAGCAGGTTAGCGGCAGGGGGTCGGAGAGGACTAAGCTATGAAGCTTTCTTT
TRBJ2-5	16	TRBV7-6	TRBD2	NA	CASSKFPRLAGETQYF	TGTGCCAGCAGCAAATTCCCACGACTAGCGGGAGAGACCCAGTACTTC
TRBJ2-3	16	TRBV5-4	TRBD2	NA	CASSLLAGAPTDTQYF	TGTGCCAGCAGCTTACTAGCGGGGGCCCCCACAGATACGCAGTATTTT
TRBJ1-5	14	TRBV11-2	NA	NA	CASSSYGVNQPQHF	TGTGCCAGCAGCTCATACGGGGTCAATCAGCCCCAGCATTTT
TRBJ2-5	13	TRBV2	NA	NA	CASREGGGETQYF	TGTGCCAGCAGGGAGGGTGGGGGAGAGACCCAGTACTTC
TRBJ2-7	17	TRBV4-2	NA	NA	CASSQEGRGSRSYEQYF	TGTGCCAGCAGCCAAGAGGGTAGAGGGAGCCGCTCCTACGAGCAGTACTTC
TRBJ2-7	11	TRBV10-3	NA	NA	CAISEGVEQYF	TGTGCCATCAGTGAGGGGGTGGAGCAGTACTTC
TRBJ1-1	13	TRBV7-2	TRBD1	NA	CASSSLRGRCAFF	TGTGCCAGCAGCTCCCTAAGGGGGCGCTGTGCTTTCTTT
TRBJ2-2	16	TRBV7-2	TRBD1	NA	CASFFRDRANTGELFF	TGTGCCAGTTTTTTCCGGGACAGGGCGAACACCGGGGAGCTGTTTTTT
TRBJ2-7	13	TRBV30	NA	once	CACSGGPAYEQYF	TGTGCCTGTTCCGGGGGGCCCGCCTACGAGCAGTACTTC
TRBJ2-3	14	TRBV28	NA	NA	CASSSPTSTDTQYF	TGTGCCAGCAGTTCCCCGACTAGCACAGATACGCAGTATTTT
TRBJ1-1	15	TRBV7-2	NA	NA	CASSKGGMLNTEAFF	TGTGCCAGCAGCAAGGGGGGGATGCTGAACACTGAAGCTTTCTTT